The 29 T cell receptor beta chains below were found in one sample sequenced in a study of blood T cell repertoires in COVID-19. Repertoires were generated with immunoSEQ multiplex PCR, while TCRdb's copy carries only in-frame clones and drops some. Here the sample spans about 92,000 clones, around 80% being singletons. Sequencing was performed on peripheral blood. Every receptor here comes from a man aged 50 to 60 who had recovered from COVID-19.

The chain's CDR3 is CASSLRGIYEQYF. The CDR3 DNA follows: TGTGCCAGCAGTTTACGGGGAATCTACGAGCAGTACTTC. The V call is TRBV27, the J call TRBJ2-7, with D possibly matching TRBD2 (5 bases). The CDR3 extends over 13 amino acids. Germline CDR1 reads MNHEY; CDR2 reads SMNVEV (reference sequence). Trimming took 2 bases from V and 3 from J, leaving 8 bases between them.

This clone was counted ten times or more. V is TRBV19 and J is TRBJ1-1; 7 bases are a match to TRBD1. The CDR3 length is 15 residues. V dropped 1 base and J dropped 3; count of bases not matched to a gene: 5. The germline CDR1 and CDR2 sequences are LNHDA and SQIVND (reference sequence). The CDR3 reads CASSIGGGPYTEAFF. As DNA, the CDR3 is TGTGCCAGTAGTATAGGAGGGGGCCCCTACACTGAAGCTTTCTTT.

The CDR3 region is CASSQQGLGYEQYF. For the CDR3, the DNA is TGTGCCAGCAGTCAACAGGGCCTCGGCTACGAGCAGTACTTC. J is TRBJ2-7 and V is TRBV6-5; D is perhaps TRBD1 (6 bases). CDR1 and CDR2 (germline): MNHEY, SVGAGI. Trimming pared 5 bases from V and 3 bases from J, leaving 14 bases between. The CDR3 is made up of 14 amino acids.

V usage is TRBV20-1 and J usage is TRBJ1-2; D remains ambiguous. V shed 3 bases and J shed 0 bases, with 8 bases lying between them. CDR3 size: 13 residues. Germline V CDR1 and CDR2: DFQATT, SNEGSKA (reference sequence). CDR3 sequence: CSASPLANYGYTF. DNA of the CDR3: TGCAGTGCTAGTCCACTAGCTAACTATGGCTACACCTTC.

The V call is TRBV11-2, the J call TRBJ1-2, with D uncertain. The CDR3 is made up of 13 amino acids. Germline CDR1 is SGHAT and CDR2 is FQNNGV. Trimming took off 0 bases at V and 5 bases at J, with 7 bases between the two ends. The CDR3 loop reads CASSLDRGYGYTF. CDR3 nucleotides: TGTGCCAGCAGCTTAGATCGAGGGTATGGCTACACCTTC.

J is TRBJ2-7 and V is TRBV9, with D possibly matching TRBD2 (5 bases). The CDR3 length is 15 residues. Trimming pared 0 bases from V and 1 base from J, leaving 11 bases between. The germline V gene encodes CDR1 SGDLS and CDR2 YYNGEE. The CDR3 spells CASSVGLSGSYEQYF. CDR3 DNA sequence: TGTGCCAGCAGCGTAGGGTTAAGCGGTTCCTACGAGCAGTACTTC. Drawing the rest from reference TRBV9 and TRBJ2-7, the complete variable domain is DSGVTQTPKHLITATGQRVTLRCSPRSGDLSVYWYQQSLDQGLQFLIQYYNGEERAKGNILERFSAQQFPDLHSELNLSSLELGDSALYFCASSVGLSGSYEQYFGPGTRLTVT.

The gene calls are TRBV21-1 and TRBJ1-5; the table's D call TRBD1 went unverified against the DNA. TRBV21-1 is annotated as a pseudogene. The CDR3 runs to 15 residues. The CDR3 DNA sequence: TGTGCCAGCAGCAGCTCCGGCAGGGGGGCTCAGCCCCAGCATTTT. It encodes CASSSSGRGAQPQHF.

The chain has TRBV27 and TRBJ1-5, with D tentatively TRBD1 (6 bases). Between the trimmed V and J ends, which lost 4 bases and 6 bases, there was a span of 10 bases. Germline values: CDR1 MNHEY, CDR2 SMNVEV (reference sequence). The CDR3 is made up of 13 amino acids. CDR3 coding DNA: TGTGCCAGCAGTTCACAGGGAAGTCAGCCCCAGCATTTT. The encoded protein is CASSSQGSQPQHF.

The CDR3 DNA reads TGTGCCAGCAGCTGGACTAGCGTCCAAGAGACCCAGTACTTC. The encoded protein is CASSWTSVQETQYF. J is TRBJ2-5 and V is TRBV5-5; 9 bases map to TRBD2. Unmatched junction bases numbered 1, after V lost 3 bases and J lost 1 base. The CDR3 runs to 14 residues. Looked up from germline, CDR1 is SGHKS and CDR2 is YYEKEE (reference sequence).

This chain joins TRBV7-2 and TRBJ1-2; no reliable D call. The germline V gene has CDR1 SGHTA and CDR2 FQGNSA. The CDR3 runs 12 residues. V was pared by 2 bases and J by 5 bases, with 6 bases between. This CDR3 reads CASSLLGYGYTF. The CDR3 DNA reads TGTGCCAGCAGCTTACTAGGATATGGCTACACCTTC.

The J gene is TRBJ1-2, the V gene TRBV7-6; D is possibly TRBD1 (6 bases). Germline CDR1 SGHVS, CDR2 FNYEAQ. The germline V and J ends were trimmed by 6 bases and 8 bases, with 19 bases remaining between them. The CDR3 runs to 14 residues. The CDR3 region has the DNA TGTGCCAGCAGTTTCTCGGGGGGGGCCGGGGGCTACACCTTC. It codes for CASSFSGGAGGYTF.

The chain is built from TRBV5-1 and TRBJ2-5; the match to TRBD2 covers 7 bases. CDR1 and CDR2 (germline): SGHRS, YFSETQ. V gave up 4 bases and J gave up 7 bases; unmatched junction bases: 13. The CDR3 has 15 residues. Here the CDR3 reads CASSPRGTGEGTQYF. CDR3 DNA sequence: TGCGCCAGCAGCCCCCGGGGGACGGGGGAGGGGACCCAGTACTTC.

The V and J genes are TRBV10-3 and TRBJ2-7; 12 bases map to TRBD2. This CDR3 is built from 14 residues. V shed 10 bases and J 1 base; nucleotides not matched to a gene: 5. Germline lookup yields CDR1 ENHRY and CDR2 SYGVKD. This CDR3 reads CATRLAGVSYEQYF. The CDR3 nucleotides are TGTGCCACAAGACTAGCGGGGGTATCCTACGAGCAGTACTTC.

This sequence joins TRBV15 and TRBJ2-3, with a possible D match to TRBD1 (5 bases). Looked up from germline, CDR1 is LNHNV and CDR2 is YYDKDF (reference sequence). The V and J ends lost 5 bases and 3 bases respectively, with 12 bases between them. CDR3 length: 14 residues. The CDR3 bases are TGTGCCACCAGCGCCAGGGTCGGAACAGATACGCAGTATTTT. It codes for CATSARVGTDTQYF.

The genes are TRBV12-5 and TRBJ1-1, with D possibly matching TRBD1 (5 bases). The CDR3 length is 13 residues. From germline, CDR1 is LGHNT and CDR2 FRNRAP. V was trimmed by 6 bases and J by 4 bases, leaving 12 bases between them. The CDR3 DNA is TGTGCTAGTGGCAGGGAATTCATCACTGAAGCTTTCTTT. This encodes CASGREFITEAFF. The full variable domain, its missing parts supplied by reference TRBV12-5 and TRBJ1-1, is DARVTQTPRHKVTEMGQEVTMRCQPILGHNTVFWYRQTMMQGLELLAYFRNRAPLDDSGMPKDRFSAEMPDATLATLKIQPSEPRDSAVYFCASGREFITEAFFGQGTRLTVV.

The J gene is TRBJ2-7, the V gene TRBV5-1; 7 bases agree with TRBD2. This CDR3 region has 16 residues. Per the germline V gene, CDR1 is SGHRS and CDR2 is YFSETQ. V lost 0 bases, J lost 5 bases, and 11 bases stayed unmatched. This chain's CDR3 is CASSLEGGRKSDEQYF. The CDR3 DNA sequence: TGCGCCAGCAGCTTGGAGGGCGGGAGAAAATCAGACGAGCAGTACTTC.

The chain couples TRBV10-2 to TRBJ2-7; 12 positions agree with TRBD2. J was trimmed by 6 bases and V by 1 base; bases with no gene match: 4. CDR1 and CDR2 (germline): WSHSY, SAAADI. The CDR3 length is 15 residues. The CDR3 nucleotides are TGCGCCAGCAGTGAGTTCACTAGCGGGAGGACCGAGCAGTACTTC. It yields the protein CASSEFTSGRTEQYF.

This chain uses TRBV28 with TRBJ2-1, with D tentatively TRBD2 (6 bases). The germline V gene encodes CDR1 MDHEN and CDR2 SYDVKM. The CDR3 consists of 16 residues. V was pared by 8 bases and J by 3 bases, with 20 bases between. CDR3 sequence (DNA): TGTGCCAGCGAGCGGGTCCGAGGTTCCGGCTACAATGAGCAGTTCTTC. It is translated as CASERVRGSGYNEQFF.

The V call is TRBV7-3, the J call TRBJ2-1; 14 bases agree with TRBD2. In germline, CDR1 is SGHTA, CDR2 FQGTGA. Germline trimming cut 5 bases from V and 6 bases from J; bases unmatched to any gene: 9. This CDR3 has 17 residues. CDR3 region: CASSQTSGGAPPNEQFF. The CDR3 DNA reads TGTGCCAGCAGCCAGACTAGCGGGGGGGCCCCTCCCAATGAGCAGTTCTTC.

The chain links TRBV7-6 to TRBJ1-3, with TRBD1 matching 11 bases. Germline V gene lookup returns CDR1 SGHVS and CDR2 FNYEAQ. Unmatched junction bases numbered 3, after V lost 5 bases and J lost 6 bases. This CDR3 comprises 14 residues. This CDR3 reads CASSKGQGVNTIYF. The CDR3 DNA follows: TGTGCCAGCAGCAAGGGACAGGGGGTAAACACCATATATTTT.

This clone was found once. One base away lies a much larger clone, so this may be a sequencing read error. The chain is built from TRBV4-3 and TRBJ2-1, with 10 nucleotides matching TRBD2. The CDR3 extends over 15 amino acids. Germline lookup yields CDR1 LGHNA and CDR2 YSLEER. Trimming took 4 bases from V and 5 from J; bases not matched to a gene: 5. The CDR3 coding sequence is TGCGCCAGCAGCCCTTGGACTAGCGGAAACAATGAGCAGTTCTTC. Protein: CASSPWTSGNNEQFF.

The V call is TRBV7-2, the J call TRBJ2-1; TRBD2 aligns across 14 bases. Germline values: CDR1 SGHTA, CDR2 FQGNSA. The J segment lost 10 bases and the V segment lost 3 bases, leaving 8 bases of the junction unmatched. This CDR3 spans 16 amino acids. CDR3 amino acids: CASSFVRTSGRQEQFF. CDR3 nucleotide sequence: TGTGCCAGCAGCTTCGTGAGGACTAGCGGGAGGCAGGAGCAGTTCTTC.

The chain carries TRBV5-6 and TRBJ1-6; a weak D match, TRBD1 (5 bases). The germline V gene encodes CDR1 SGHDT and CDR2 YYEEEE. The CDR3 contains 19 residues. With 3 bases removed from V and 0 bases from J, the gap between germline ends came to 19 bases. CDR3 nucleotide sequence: TGTGCCAGCAGCTGGTCAGGACACCAACCGAGCTCCTATAATTCACCCCTCCACTTT. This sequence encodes CASSWSGHQPSSYNSPLHF.

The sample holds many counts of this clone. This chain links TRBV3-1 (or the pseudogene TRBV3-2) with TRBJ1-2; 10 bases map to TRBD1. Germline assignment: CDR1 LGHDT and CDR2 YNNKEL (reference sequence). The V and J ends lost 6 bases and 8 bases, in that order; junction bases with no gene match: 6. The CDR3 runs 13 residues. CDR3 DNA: TGTGCCAGCAGTCGAGGACAGGGGGAAGGCTACACCTTC. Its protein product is CASSRGQGEGYTF.

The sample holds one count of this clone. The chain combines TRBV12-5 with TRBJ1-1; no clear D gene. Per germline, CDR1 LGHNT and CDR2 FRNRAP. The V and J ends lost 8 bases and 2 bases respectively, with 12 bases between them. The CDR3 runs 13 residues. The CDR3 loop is CASQTASNTEAFF. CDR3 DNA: TGTGCTAGTCAAACAGCAAGTAACACTGAAGCTTTCTTT.

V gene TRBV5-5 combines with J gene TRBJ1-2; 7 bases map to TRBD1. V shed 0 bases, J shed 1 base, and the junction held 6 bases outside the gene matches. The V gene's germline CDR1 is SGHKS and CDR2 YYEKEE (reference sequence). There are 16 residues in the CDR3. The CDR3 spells CASSLAGQGDNYGYTF. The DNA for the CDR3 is TGTGCCAGCAGCTTGGCCGGCCAGGGGGATAACTATGGCTACACCTTC. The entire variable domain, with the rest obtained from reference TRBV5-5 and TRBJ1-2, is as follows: DAGVTQSPTHLIKTRGQQVTLRCSPISGHKSVSWYQQVLGQGPQFIFQYYEKEERGRGNFPDRFSARQFPNYSSELNVNALLLGDSALYLCASSLAGQGDNYGYTFGSGTRLTVV.

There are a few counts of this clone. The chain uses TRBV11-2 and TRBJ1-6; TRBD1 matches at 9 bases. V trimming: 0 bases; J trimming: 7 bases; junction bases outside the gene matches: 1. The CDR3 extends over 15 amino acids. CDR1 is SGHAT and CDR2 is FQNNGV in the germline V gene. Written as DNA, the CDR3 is TGTGCCAGCAGCTTAGAACAGGGGGCCAATTCACCCCTCCACTTT. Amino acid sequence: CASSLEQGANSPLHF.

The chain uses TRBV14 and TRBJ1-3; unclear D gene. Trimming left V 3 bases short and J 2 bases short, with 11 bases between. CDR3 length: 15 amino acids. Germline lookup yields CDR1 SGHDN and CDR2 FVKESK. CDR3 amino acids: CASSHYLGTGNTIYF. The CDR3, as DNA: TGTGCCAGCAGCCATTACTTGGGCACTGGAAACACCATATATTTT.

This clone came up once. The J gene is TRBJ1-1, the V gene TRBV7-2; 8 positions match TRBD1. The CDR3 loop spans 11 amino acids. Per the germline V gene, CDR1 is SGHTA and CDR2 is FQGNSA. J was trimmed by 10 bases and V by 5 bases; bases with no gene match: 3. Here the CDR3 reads CASSLGTGAFF. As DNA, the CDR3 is TGTGCCAGCAGCCTAGGGACAGGAGCTTTCTTT.